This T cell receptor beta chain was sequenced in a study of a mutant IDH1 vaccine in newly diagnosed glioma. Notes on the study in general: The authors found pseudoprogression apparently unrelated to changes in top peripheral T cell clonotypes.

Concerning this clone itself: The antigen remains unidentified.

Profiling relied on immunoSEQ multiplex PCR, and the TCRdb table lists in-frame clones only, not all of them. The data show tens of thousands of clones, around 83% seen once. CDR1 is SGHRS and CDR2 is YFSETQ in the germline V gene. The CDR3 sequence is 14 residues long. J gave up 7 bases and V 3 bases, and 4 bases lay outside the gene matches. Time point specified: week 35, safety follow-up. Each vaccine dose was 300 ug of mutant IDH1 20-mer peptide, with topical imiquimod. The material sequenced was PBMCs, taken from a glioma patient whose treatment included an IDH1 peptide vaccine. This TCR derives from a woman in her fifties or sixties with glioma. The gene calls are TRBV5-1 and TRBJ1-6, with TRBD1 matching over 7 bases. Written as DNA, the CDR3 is TGCGCCAGCAGCTCAGGGACAGAAAATTCACCCCTCCACTTT. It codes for CASSSGTENSPLHF.